This T cell receptor (beta chain) stems from a study of breast tumors, draining lymph nodes, adjacent tissues. General observations from the study: Compared with lymph nodes, tumors were less diverse; compared with nontumor tissue, more.

Samples came from axillary lymph nodes draining the breast cancer. This CDR3 comprises 14 residues. The germline gives CDR1 DFQATT, CDR2 SNEGSKA (reference sequence). Trimming left V 8 bases short and J 2 bases short, with 19 bases between. This clonotype was counted at least ten times. The antigen is not known. TCRdb recomputed calls from the multiplex PCR reads with MiXCR, one row per CDR3 protein. The table lists fewer than 300,000 distinct CDR3 sequences, less than 40% of them singletons. The chain links TRBV20-1 to TRBJ2-7; D uncertain. The TCR originated in a female donor with breast cancer. Some clones in this sample may be carry-over from other donors' samples. Material: axillary lymph node tissue. CDR3 amino acids: CSPLIIGRTYEQYF. The DNA of the CDR3 is TGCAGTCCCCTAATCATCGGTAGGACCTACGAGCAGTACTTC.